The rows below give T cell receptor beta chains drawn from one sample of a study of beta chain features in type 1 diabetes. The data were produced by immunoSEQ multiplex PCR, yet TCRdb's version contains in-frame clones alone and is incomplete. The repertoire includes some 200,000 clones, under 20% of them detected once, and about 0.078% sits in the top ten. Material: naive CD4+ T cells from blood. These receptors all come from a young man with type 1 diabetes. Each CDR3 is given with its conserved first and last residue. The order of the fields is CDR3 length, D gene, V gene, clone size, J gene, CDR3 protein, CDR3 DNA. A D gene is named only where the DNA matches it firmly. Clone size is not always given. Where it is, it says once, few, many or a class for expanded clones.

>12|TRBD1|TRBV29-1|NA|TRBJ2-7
CSVWTGSYEQYF
TGCAGCGTCTGGACAGGGAGTTACGAGCAGTACTTC
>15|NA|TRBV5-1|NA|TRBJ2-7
CASSLEGISSYEQYF
TGCGCCAGCAGCTTGGAAGGTATTAGCTCCTACGAGCAGTACTTC
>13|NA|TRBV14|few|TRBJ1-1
CASSQDPQLEAFF
TGTGCCAGCAGCCAAGATCCCCAGCTTGAAGCTTTCTTT
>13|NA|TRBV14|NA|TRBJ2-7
CASSPYLYVKQYF
TGTGCCAGCAGCCCTTATTTATACGTGAAACAGTACTTC
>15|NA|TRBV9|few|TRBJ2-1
CASSSVSWGYNEQFF
TGTGCCAGCAGCTCCGTTTCTTGGGGGTACAATGAGCAGTTCTTC
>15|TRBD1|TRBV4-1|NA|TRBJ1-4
CASSFGQAVNEKLFF
TGCGCCAGCAGCTTTGGACAGGCCGTTAATGAAAAACTGTTTTTT
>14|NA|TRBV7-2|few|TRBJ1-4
CASSLAGSNEKLFF
TGTGCCAGCAGCTTAGCAGGGTCTAATGAAAAACTGTTTTTT
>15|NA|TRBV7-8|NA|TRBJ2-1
CASSLAAYLYNEQFF
TGTGCCAGCAGCTTAGCCGCCTACTTATACAATGAGCAGTTCTTC
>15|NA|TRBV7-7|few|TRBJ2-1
CASSLAASGDLEQFF
TGTGCTAGCAGCTTGGCCGCGTCAGGGGACCTTGAGCAGTTCTTC
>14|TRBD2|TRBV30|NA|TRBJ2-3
CAWGNSGTGDTQYF
TGTGCCTGGGGAAATAGCGGGACTGGAGATACGCAGTATTTT
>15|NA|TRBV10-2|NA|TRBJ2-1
CASSESGFGVNEQFF
TGCGCCAGCAGTGAGTCAGGGTTCGGGGTCAATGAGCAGTTCTTC
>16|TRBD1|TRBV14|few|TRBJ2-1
CASSRLGAGGYNEQFF
TGTGCCAGCAGCCGGTTAGGGGCAGGGGGCTACAATGAGCAGTTCTTC